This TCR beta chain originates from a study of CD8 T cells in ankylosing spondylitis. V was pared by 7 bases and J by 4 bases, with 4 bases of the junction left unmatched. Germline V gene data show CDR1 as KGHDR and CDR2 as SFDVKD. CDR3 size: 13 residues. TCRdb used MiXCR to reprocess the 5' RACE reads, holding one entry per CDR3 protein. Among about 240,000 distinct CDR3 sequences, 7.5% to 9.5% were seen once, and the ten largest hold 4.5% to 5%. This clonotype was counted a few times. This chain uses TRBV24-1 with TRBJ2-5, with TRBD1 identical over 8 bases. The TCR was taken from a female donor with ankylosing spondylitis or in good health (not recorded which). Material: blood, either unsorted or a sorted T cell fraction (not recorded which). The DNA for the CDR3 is TGTGCCACCAGAGCTACAGGGGGAGAGACCCAGTACTTC. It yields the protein CATRATGGETQYF.